The sequence of this TCR beta chain was determined in a study of beta chain features in type 1 diabetes. At the level of the study: Comparable age, gender and cell yields were observed in patients relative to healthy donors.

Note on this clone: Its antigen is as yet unknown. Mismatch with germline at one junction end may stem from a read error.

All of the isolated RNA was reverse transcribed, so expressed TCRB transcripts were sequenced. The method was immunoSEQ multiplex PCR; TCRdb's version includes in-frame clones alone and lacks a portion of them. The data show some 9,800 clones, with 70% to 80% seen just once and around 1.5% held by the top ten. Each donor gave one heparinised blood draw averaging around 120 mL. The study's findings and limits: The naive, central memory and Treg TCRB repertoires looked more alike in patients than they did in healthy donors. Junctions at VDJ sites from type 1 diabetes patients had fewer insertions and more deletions.

The CDR3 loop spans 13 amino acids. CDR1 is MNHNS, CDR2 SASEGT, per germline. The sequence came from a young woman in good health. This sequence joins TRBV6-1 and TRBJ1-2, with D possibly TRBD1 on 6 matching bases. Sequencing was carried out using Tregs from blood. The CDR3 bases are TGTACCAGCATCAGGGGAAGGAACTATGGCTACACCTTC. It is translated as CTSIRGRNYGYTF.